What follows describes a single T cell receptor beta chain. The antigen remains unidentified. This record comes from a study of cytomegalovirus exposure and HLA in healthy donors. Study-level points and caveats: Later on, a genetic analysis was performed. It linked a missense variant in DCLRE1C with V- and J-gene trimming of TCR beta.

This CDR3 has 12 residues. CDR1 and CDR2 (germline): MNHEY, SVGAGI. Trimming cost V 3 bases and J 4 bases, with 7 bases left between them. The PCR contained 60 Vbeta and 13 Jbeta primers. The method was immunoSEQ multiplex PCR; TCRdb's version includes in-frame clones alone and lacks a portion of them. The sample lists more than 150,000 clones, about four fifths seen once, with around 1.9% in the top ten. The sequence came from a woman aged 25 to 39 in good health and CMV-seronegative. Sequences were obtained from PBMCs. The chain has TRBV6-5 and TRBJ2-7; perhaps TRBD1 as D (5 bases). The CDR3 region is CASSYTGYEQYF. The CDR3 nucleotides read TGTGCCAGCAGTTATACAGGTTACGAGCAGTACTTC.